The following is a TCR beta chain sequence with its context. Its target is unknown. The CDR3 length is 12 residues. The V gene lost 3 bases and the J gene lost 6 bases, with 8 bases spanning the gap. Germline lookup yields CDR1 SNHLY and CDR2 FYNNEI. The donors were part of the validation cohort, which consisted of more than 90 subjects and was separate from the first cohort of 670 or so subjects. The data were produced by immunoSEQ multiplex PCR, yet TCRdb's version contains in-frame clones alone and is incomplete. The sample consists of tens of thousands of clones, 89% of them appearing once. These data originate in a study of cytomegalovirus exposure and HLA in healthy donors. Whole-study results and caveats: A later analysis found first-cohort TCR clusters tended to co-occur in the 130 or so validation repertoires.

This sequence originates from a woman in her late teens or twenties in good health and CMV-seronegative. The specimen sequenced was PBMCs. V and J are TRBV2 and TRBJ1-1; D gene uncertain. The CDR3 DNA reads TGTGCCAGCAGTGATGTCCGTCCTGAAGCTTTCTTT. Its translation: CASSDVRPEAFF.